This T cell receptor beta chain derives from a study of tumor-infiltrating lymphocytes in oesophageal squamous cell carcinoma. The CDR3 totals 13 residues. With 2 bases removed from V and 8 bases from J, the gap between germline ends came to 10 bases. Germline-derived CDR1 and CDR2 are SGHTA and FQGTGA. Using its own MiXCR run on the PCR reads, TCRdb lists one record per CDR3 protein. This sample carries about 11,000 distinct CDR3 sequences, roughly 54% of them seen once, and the ten largest clones take more than 20%. Sequencing input: esophageal tumor tissue. This rearrangement joins TRBV7-3 to TRBJ2-1; a weak D match, TRBD2 (6 bases). This TCR was sampled from a male donor with esophageal squamous cell carcinoma. Written as DNA, the CDR3 is TGTGCCAGCAGCTTAGGGGGGTGGGATGAGCAGTTCTTC. Translation: CASSLGGWDEQFF.